This TCR beta chain was sequenced for a study of lymphopenia after photon versus proton radiotherapy. Study-level results: A bigger post-nadir fall in TCR diversity correlated inversely with survival time in deceased patients. After the lymphocyte nadir, photon-treated repertoires showed oligoclonal expansion, especially of CD8+ Temra cells.

Deletions cut 2 bases from V and 4 bases from J, with 9 bases between. Germline loops: CDR1 MNHEY, CDR2 SMNVEV (reference sequence). The CDR3 is 13 residues long. A note on this clone: Its target is unknown.

Produced via immunoSEQ multiplex PCR; TCRdb's table is partial and in-frame only. Of 150,000 to 200,000 clones listed, around 85% are singletons. The TCR was taken from a middle-aged man with gastric cancer. The starting material was peripheral blood, obtained from a patient treated with photon-based radiotherapy. The J gene is TRBJ2-7, the V gene TRBV27; D ambiguous. This CDR3 reads CASSLTNEYEQYF. CDR3 coding DNA: TGTGCCAGCAGTTTAACCAATGAGTACGAGCAGTACTTC.